This TCR beta chain was captured by sequencing in a study of cytomegalovirus exposure and HLA in healthy donors. Study information: Prior work identified 120 million or so unique TCR beta sequences in some 180 million T cells. Ancestry clustering placed around four fifths of several hundred genotyped donors in the Caucasian-associated cluster.

PCR primers comprised 60 Vbeta and 13 Jbeta primers. Sequencing was performed with immunoSEQ multiplex PCR; in TCRdb, only in-frame clones are kept and a portion is missing. The data contain around 94,000 clones, over 75% of them singletons. CDR1 MNHEY and CDR2 SMNVEV come from the germline V gene (reference sequence). The length of the CDR3 is 13 residues. Deletions cut 0 bases from V and 2 bases from J, with 4 bases between. Note on this clone: Antigen: not known.

Study results and caveats: With later analysis, a missense DCLRE1C variant became linked to TCR beta V- and J-gene trimming. When the data were analyzed later, several of the most significant clusters appeared to be linked to common viral pathogens.

Sequenced input: PBMCs. The receptor was isolated from a male donor in good health and CMV-seropositive. The chain is built from TRBV27 and TRBJ1-2, with no clear D. In DNA form, the CDR3 reads TGTGCCAGCAGTTTATCTCTAAACTATGGCTACACCTTC. Residues: CASSLSLNYGYTF.